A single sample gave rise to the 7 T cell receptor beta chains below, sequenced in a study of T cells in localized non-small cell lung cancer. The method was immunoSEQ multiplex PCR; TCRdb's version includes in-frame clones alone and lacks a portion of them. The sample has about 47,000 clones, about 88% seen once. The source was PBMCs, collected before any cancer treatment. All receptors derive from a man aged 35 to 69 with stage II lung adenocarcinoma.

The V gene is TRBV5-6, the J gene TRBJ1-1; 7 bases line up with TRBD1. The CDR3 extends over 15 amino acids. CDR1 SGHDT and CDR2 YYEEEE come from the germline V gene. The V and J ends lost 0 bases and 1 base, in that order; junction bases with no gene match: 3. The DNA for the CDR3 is TGTGCCAGCAGCTTGGCAGGGGGGGAGAACACTGAAGCTTTCTTT. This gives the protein CASSLAGGENTEAFF.

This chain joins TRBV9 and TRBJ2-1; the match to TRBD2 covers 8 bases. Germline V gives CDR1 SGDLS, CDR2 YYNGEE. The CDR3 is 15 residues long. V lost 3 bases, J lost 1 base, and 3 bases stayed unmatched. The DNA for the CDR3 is TGTGCCAGCAGCGCCAGCGGGGGTTCCTACAATGAGCAGTTCTTC. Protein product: CASSASGGSYNEQFF. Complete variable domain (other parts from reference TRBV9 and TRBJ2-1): DSGVTQTPKHLITATGQRVTLRCSPRSGDLSVYWYQQSLDQGLQFLIQYYNGEERAKGNILERFSAQQFPDLHSELNLSSLELGDSALYFCASSASGGSYNEQFFGPGTRLTVL.

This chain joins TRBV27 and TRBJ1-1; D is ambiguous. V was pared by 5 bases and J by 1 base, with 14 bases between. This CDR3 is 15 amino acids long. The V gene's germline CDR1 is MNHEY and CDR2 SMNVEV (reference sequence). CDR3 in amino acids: CASSRRFGENTEAFF. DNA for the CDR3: TGTGCCAGCAGTCGGAGGTTCGGGGAGAACACTGAAGCTTTCTTT.

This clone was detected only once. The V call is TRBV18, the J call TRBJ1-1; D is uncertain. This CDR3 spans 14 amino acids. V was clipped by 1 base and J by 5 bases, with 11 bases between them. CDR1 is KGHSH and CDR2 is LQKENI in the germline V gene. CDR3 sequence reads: CASSPLRARTEAFF. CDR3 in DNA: TGTGCCAGCTCACCACTAAGGGCGCGGACTGAAGCTTTCTTT.

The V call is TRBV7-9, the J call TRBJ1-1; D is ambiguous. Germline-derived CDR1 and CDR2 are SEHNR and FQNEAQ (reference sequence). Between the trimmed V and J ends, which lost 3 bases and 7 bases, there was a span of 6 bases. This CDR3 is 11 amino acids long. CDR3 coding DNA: TGTGCCAGCAGCTTGTCCAGTGAAGCTTTCTTT. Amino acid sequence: CASSLSSEAFF.

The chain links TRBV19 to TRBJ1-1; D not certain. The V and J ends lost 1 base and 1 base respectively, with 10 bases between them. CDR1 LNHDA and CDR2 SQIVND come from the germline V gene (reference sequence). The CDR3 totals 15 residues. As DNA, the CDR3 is TGTGCCAGTAGTATAGTCGCAGGCTCGAACACTGAAGCTTTCTTT. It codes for CASSIVAGSNTEAFF.

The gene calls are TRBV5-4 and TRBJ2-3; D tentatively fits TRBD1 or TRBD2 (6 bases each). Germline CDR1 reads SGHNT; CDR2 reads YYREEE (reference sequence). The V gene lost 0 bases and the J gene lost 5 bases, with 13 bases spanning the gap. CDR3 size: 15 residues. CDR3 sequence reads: CASSLGGAGVDTQYF. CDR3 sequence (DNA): TGTGCCAGCAGCTTGGGGGGGGCCGGGGTAGATACGCAGTATTTT.